This TCR beta chain was sequenced during a study of T cells after yellow fever vaccination. TCRdb fed the 5' RACE reads into MiXCR, producing one record per CDR3 protein. The sample lists 550,000 to 750,000 distinct CDR3 sequences; around an eighth were seen once. This clonotype appeared a few times. The antigen remains unidentified. V shed 7 bases and J shed 6 bases, with 13 bases lying between them. The CDR3 runs to 12 residues. Germline V CDR1 and CDR2: SNHLY, FYNNEI. Study-level points and caveats: The secondary response was weaker, and its peak arrived faster, on day 5 versus 15.

The TCR sequence derives from a man aged 25-45 years who received the YFV17D yellow fever vaccine. The chain uses TRBV2 and TRBJ2-7; D possibly corresponds to TRBD1 (6 bases). The sample in question was PBMCs, obtained on the day of the yellow fever booster vaccination. CDR3 in amino acids: CASMGAIGEQYF. The CDR3 DNA is TGTGCCAGCATGGGGGCAATCGGCGAGCAGTACTTC.